This T cell receptor beta chain was documented in a study of PD-1 blockade in classical Hodgkin lymphoma. A word on this clone: What it recognizes is unknown.

The CDR3 spans 12 residues. V lost 4 bases to trimming and J lost 6 bases, with 7 bases between them. The V gene's germline CDR1 is MDHEN and CDR2 SYDVKM. The assay was immunoSEQ multiplex PCR, and TCRdb's table has in-frame clones only and misses some. The data contain 50,000 or so clones, around four fifths of them seen just once; the ten biggest clones take up approximately 12%. The time point is: cycle 4 day 1 (C4D1), after more than 5 weeks of nivolumab. Each and every patient relapsed after autologous stem cell transplantation, and patients got differing brentuximab vedotin exposure. Study observations and caveats: By C4D1, diversity of CD4+ TCRs had risen significantly, whereas that of CD8+ TCRs had not. Exclusion was applied to patients who started nivolumab under 1 year after ASCT.

The clonotype was recovered from a human donor with classical Hodgkin lymphoma. The sequencing used peripheral blood mononuclear cells (PBMCs), collected before the fourth cycle of nivolumab. The chain is built from TRBV28 and TRBJ1-5; D is unclear. The CDR3 sequence: CASSSTAQPQHF. CDR3 coding DNA: TGTGCCAGCAGTTCAACCGCTCAGCCCCAGCATTTT. The full variable domain, its missing parts supplied by reference TRBV28 and TRBJ1-5, is DVKVTQSSRYLVKRTGEKVFLECVQDMDHENMFWYRQDPGLGLRLIYFSYDVKMKEKGDIPEGYSVSREKKERFSLILESASTNQTSMYLCASSSTAQPQHFGDGTRLSIL.